This T cell receptor (beta chain) is drawn from a study of early T cells in non-severe SARS-CoV-2 infection. This clonotype was detected only a few times. Unique molecular identifier tags were affixed to discrete cDNA molecules. TCRdb independently ran MiXCR on the 5' RACE reads; one entry per CDR3 protein. This sample has some 38,000 distinct CDR3 sequences, with over 4.5% found just once. V shed 3 bases and J shed 0 bases, with 3 bases lying between them. Per the germline V gene, CDR1 is SGHTA and CDR2 is FQGNSA. The CDR3 spans 12 residues. The TCR comes from an adult who was a healthcare worker with PCR-confirmed SARS-CoV-2 infection or an uninfected control (not recorded which). The J gene is TRBJ2-7, the V gene TRBV7-2; D not resolved. Sequencing used whole blood. The CDR3: CASSFSSYEQYF. Here the CDR3 DNA reads TGTGCCAGCAGCTTCAGCTCCTACGAGCAGTACTTC.